This T cell receptor beta chain was captured by sequencing in a study of STAT5B mutations in CD4+ large granular lymphocyte leukemia. Study-wide findings and caveats: TRBV06-family usage was enriched in top patient clones (8/27) versus controls (2/35).

Per the authors' pipeline: Lowest detectable productive clonotype frequency was 2.59 x 10-5. The data were produced by immunoSEQ multiplex PCR, yet TCRdb's version contains in-frame clones alone and is incomplete. V, J and clone size are those of that table, while D and trimming were read from the DNA. The top ten clones hold about 0.35% of a sample with approximately 27,000 clones, 80% to 85% of them seen once. Control samples were healthy donors' buffy coats. Turning to this clone: As yet, its antigen is unknown.

This CDR3 spans 14 amino acids. From germline, CDR1 is SGHNT and CDR2 YENEEA. V was clipped by 4 bases and J by 4 bases, with 12 bases between them. The rearrangement links TRBV11-3 to TRBJ2-3; D is unclear. The sequenced material came from CD4+ T cells from blood buffy coats. The clonotype was recovered from a human donor in good health. The CDR3 here is CASSSPGLSDTQYF. In DNA form, the CDR3 reads TGTGCCAGCAGCTCGCCTGGGCTTTCAGATACGCAGTATTTT.